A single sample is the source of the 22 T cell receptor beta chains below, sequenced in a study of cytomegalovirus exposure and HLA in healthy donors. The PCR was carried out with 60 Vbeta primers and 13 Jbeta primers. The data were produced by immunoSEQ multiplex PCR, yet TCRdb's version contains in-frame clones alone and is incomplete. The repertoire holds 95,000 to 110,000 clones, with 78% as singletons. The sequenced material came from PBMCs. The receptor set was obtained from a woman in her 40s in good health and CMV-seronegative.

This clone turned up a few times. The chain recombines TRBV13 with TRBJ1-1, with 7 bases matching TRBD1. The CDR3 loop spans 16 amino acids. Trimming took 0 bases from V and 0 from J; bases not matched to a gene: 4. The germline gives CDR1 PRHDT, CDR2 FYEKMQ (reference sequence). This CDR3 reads CASSLGGTDLNTEAFF. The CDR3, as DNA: TGTGCCAGCAGCTTAGGTGGGACAGACTTGAACACTGAAGCTTTCTTT.

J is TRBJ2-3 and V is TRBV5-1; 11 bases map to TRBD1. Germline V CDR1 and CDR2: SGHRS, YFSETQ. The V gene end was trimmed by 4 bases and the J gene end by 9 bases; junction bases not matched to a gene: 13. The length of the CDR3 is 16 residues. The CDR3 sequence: CASSPRTGGFPSTQYF. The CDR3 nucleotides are TGCGCCAGCAGCCCGAGGACAGGGGGCTTCCCCTCCACGCAGTATTTT.

The CDR3 protein is CASSRFNEKLFF. The CDR3 DNA reads as TGTGCCAGCAGCAGGTTTAATGAAAAACTGTTTTTT. This chain joins TRBV27 and TRBJ1-4; D unresolved. The V end was cut by 6 bases, the J end by 4 bases, with 6 bases between. Germline V gives CDR1 MNHEY, CDR2 SMNVEV (reference sequence). The CDR3 contains 12 residues.

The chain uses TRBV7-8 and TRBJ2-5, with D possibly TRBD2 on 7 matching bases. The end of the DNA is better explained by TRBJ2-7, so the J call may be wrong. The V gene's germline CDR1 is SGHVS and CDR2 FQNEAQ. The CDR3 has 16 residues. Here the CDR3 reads CASSLDARTRGYEQYF. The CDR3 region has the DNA TGTGCCAGCAGCTTAGATGCCCGGACTAGGGGGTACGAGCAGTACTTC.

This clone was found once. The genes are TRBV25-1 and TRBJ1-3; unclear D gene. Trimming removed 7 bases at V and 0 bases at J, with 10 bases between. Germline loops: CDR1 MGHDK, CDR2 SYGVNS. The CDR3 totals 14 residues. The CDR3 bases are TGTGCCAGCACCGTAAGCGGCTCTGGAAACACCATATATTTT. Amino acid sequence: CASTVSGSGNTIYF.

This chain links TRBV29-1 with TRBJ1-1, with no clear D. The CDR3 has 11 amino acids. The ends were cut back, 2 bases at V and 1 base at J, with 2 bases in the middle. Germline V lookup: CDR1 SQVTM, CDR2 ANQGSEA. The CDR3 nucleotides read TGCAGCGTTGAACGGAACACTGAAGCTTTCTTT. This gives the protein CSVERNTEAFF.

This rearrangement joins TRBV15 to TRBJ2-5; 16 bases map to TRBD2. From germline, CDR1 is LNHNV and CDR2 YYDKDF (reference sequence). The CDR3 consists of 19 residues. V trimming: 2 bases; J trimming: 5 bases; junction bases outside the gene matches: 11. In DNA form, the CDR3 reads TGTGCCACCAGCAGAACCTCGGGACTAGCGGGAGGGGCCCTCGAGACCCAGTACTTC. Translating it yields CATSRTSGLAGGALETQYF.

CDR3 region: CASSYSNSNQPQHF. DNA for the CDR3: TGTGCCAGCAGTTACTCCAATAGCAATCAGCCCCAGCATTTT. V is TRBV6-5 and J is TRBJ1-5, with D uncertain. With 0 bases removed from V and 0 bases from J, the gap between germline ends came to 3 bases. The CDR3 has 14 residues. Germline CDR1 MNHEY, CDR2 SVGAGI.

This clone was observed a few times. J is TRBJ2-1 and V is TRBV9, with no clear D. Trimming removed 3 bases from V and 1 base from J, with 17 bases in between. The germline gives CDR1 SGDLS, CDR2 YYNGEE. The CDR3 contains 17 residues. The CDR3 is CASSGPTSSRSYNEQFF. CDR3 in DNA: TGTGCCAGCAGCGGCCCCACATCCTCGCGGTCCTACAATGAGCAGTTCTTC.

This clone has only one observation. The CDR3 DNA is TGTGCCAGCTCAGACGACAGGATTCGGGGCTACACCTTC. Translating it yields CASSDDRIRGYTF. J is TRBJ1-2 and V is TRBV18, with a weak D call TRBD1 (6 bases). Germline assignment: CDR1 KGHSH and CDR2 LQKENI. CDR3 size: 13 residues. Trimming pared 5 bases from V and 8 bases from J, leaving 15 bases between.

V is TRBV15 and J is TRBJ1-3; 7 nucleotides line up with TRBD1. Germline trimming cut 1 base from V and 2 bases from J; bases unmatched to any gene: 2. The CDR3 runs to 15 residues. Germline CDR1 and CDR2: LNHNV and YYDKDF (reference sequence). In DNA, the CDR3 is TGTGCCACCAGCAGAGGACAGGGACCTGGAAACACCATATATTTT. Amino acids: CATSRGQGPGNTIYF.

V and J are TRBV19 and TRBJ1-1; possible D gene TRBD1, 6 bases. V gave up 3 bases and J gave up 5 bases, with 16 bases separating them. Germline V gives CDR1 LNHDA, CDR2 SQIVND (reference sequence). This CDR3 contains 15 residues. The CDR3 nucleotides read TGTGCCAGTAGTATGACGACAGGACCGGTGACTGAAGCTTTCTTT. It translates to CASSMTTGPVTEAFF. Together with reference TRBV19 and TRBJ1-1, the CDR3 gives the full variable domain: DGGITQSPKYLFRKEGQNVTLSCEQNLNHDAMYWYRQDPGQGLRLIYYSQIVNDFQKGDIAEGYSVSREKKESFPLTVTSAQKNPTAFYLCASSMTTGPVTEAFFGQGTRLTVV.

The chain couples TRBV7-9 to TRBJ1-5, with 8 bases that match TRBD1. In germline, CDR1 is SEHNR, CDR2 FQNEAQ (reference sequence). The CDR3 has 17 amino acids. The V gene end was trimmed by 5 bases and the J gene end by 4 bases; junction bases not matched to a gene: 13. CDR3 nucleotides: TGTGCCAGCAGCCCCTTCGAGGGGACAGGTACAAATCAGCCCCAGCATTTT. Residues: CASSPFEGTGTNQPQHF.

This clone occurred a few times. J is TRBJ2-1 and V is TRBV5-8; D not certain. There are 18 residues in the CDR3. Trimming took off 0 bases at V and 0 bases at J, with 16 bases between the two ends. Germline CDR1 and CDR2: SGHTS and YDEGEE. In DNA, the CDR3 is TGTGCCAGCAGCTTGGAACAGCCTTCCTACAGCTCCTACAATGAGCAGTTCTTC. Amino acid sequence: CASSLEQPSYSSYNEQFF.

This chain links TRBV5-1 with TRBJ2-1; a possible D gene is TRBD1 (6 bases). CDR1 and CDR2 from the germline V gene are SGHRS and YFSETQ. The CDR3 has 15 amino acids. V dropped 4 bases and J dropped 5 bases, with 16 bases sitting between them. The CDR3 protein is CASSPPNQGNNEQFF. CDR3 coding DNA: TGCGCCAGCAGCCCACCAAATCAGGGGAACAATGAGCAGTTCTTC.

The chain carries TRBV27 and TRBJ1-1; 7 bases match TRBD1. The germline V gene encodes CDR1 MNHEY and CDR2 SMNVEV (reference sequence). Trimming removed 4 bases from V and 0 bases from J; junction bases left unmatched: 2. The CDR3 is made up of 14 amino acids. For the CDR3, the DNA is TGTGCCAGCAGTTACAGGGGAATGAACACTGAAGCTTTCTTT. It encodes CASSYRGMNTEAFF.

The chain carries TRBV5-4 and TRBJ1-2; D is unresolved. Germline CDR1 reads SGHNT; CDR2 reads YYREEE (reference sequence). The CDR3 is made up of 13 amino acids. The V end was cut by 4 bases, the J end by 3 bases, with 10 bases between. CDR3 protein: CASSSQVDYGYTF. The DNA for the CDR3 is TGTGCCAGCAGCAGTCAGGTCGACTATGGCTACACCTTC.

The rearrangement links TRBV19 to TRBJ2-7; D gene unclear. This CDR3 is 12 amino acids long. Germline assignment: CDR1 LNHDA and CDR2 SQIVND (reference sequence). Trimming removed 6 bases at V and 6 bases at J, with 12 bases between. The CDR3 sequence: CASSPRVGEQYF. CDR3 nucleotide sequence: TGTGCCAGTAGCCCCCGGGTGGGCGAGCAGTACTTC.

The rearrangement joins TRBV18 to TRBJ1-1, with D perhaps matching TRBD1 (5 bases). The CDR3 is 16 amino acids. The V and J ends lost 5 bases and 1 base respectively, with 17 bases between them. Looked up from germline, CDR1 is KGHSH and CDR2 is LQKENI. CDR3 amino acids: CASSKTGGAPNTEAFF. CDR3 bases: TGTGCCAGCTCAAAAACCGGAGGGGCCCCGAACACTGAAGCTTTCTTT. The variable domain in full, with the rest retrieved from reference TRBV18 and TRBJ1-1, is NAGVMQNPRHLVRRRGQEARLRCSPMKGHSHVYWYRQLPEEGLKFMVYLQKENIIDESGMPKERFSAEFPKEGPSILRIQQVVRGDSAAYFCASSKTGGAPNTEAFFGQGTRLTVV.

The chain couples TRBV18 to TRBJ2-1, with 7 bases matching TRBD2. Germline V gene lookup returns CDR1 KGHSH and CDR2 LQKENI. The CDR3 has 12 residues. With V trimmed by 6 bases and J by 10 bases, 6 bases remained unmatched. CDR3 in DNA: TGTGCCAGCTCCCTCCGGGGGGACGAGCAGTTCTTC. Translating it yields CASSLRGDEQFF.

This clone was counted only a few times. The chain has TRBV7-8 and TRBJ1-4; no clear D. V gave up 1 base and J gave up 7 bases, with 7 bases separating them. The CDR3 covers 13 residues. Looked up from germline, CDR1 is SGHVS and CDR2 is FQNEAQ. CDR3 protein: CASSLGVREKLFF. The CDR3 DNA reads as TGTGCCAGCAGCTTAGGAGTACGTGAAAAACTGTTTTTT.

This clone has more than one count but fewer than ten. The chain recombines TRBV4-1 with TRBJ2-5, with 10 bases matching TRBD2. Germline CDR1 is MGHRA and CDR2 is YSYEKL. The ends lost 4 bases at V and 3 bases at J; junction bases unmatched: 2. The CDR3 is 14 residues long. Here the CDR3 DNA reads TGCGCCAGCAGCCTCGGGACTAGCGAAGAGACCCAGTACTTC. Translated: CASSLGTSEETQYF.